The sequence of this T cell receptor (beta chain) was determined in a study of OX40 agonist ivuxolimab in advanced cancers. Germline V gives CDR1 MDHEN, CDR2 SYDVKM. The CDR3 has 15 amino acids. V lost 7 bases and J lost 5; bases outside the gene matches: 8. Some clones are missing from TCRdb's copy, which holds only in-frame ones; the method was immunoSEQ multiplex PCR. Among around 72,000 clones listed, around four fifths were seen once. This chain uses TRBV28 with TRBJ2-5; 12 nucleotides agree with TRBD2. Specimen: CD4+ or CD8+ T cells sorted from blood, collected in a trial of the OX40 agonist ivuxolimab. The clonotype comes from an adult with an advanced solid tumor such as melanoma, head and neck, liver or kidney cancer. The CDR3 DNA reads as TGTGCCAGCAACCCTAGCGGGAGGGCATGGGAGACCCAGTACTTC. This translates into CASNPSGRAWETQYF.